This T cell receptor (beta chain) was identified during a study of T cell changes during pregnancy in multiple sclerosis. Germline CDR1 is MDHEN and CDR2 is SYDVKM. V gave up 1 base and J gave up 0 bases, with 13 bases separating them. CDR3 length: 16 amino acids. This table comes from immunoSEQ multiplex PCR, and its TCRdb copy is limited to in-frame clones, with some not included. In the table there are about 40,000 clones, 90% to 95% of which are singletons. In this sample, this clone turned up once. The sample consisted of CD8+ T cells from peripheral blood mononuclear cells, taken before pregnancy. V usage is TRBV28 and J usage is TRBJ2-7; D perhaps matches TRBD2 (6 bases). The receptor comes from a female donor with multiple sclerosis, enrolled in a pregnancy study. CDR3 protein: CASSLYAGSASYEQYF. In DNA, the CDR3 is TGTGCCAGCAGTTTATATGCGGGATCAGCCTCCTACGAGCAGTACTTC.